This entry lists 22 T cell receptor beta chains sequenced from one sample in a study of post-analysis software for immune sequencing data. Findings and caveats of the study: Patients showed TRBV5-6, TRBV5-1 and TRBV20-1 among 4 or 5 TRBV segments more frequent than in controls.

These receptors' antigens are unknown. Tagging with unique molecular identifiers was a feature of the TCR beta cDNA libraries. TCRdb reprocessed the PCR reads with MiXCR, giving one entry per CDR3 protein. Among about 430,000 distinct CDR3 sequences listed, over 30% were seen once. Source material: blood. The origin of the receptors is a girl aged 2 to 10 with multiple sclerosis.

The chain couples TRBV7-8 to TRBJ2-1; maybe TRBD1 (5 bases). The V end lost 3 bases, the J end lost 8 bases, and 11 bases lay between the germline ends. In germline, CDR1 is SGHVS, CDR2 FQNEAQ. This CDR3 spans 13 amino acids. This chain's CDR3 is CASSLPPRDEQFF. DNA of the CDR3: TGTGCCAGCAGCTTGCCCCCCAGGGATGAGCAGTTCTTC.

The chain combines TRBV29-1 with TRBJ2-5, with TRBD1 matching 7 bases. The end of the DNA aligns better with TRBJ2-7, so the J call may be wrong. The germline V gene encodes CDR1 SQVTM and CDR2 ANQGSEA. The CDR3 contains 14 residues. CDR3 nucleotides: TGCAGCGTTGAAGTGCAGGGGGAGCCCTACGAGCAGTACTTC. As protein: CSVEVQGEPYEQYF.

This clonotype has more than one count but fewer than ten. The chain combines TRBV28 with TRBJ2-7; 9 nucleotides align to TRBD2. This CDR3 region has 16 residues. After removal of 2 bases from V and 5 bases from J, the junction contained 10 bases not matched to a gene. The V gene's germline CDR1 is MDHEN and CDR2 SYDVKM. The CDR3 nucleotides are TGTGCCAGCAGTTTAACCCACGGGACTAGCTTCAACGAGCAGTACTTC. Encoded protein: CASSLTHGTSFNEQYF.

This clonotype appeared once. The chain has TRBV7-2 and TRBJ2-3; 11 bases agree with TRBD1. V lost 5 bases and J lost 2; bases outside the gene matches: 3. The germline V gene encodes CDR1 SGHTA and CDR2 FQGNSA. The CDR3 has 15 residues. This chain's CDR3 is CASSRDRGDTDTQYF. DNA of the CDR3: TGTGCCAGCAGCCGGGACAGGGGGGACACAGATACGCAGTATTTT.

The chain couples TRBV20-1 to TRBJ2-4; TRBD2 is a possible D gene (5 bases). The J call may not be correct, given that the DNA end is closer to TRBJ2-7. Germline assignment: CDR1 DFQATT and CDR2 SNEGSKA (reference sequence). CDR3 length: 12 residues. The CDR3, as DNA: TGCAGTGCTAGAACGCGGGTTTACGAGCAGTACTTC. Protein product: CSARTRVYEQYF.

This clonotype was seen more than once but under ten times. The chain uses TRBV6-5 and TRBJ2-7, with D tentatively TRBD2 (5 bases). Germline-derived CDR1 and CDR2 are MNHEY and SVGAGI. Trimming stripped 2 bases from V and 2 bases from J, with 13 bases between. This CDR3 has 15 residues. CDR3 DNA: TGTGCCAGCAGTTACCGGGGAATACGGGCCTACGAGCAGTACTTC. Translating it yields CASSYRGIRAYEQYF.

The V gene is TRBV10-2, the J gene TRBJ2-7; D is possibly TRBD2 (7 bases). The CDR3 runs to 15 residues. CDR1 is WSHSY and CDR2 is SAAADI in the germline V gene. The germline V and J ends were trimmed by 2 bases and 1 base, with 12 bases remaining between them. The DNA of the CDR3 is TGCGCCAGCAGTGAGGAGGGGGGGCGTTCCTACGAGCAGTACTTC. Translating it yields CASSEEGGRSYEQYF.

The chain carries TRBV9 and TRBJ2-3; D is tentatively TRBD1 or TRBD2 (6 bases each). The CDR3 totals 15 residues. Germline CDR1 reads SGDLS; CDR2 reads YYNGEE. Between the trimmed V and J ends, which lost 5 bases and 4 bases, there was a span of 17 bases. DNA for the CDR3: TGTGCCAGCAGACTTGGGGCAGGGGAGGCAGATACGCAGTATTTT. Encoded protein: CASRLGAGEADTQYF. Combining the CDR3 with reference TRBV9 and TRBJ2-3 gives the whole variable domain DSGVTQTPKHLITATGQRVTLRCSPRSGDLSVYWYQQSLDQGLQFLIQYYNGEERAKGNILERFSAQQFPDLHSELNLSSLELGDSALYFCASRLGAGEADTQYFGPGTRLTVL.

The genes are TRBV7-9 and TRBJ2-5; D is perhaps TRBD1 or TRBD2 (5 bases each). The J call may be in error: the DNA end matches TRBJ2-1 better. Germline V lookup: CDR1 SEHNR, CDR2 FQNEAQ (reference sequence). The CDR3 is 14 amino acids. CDR3 residues: CASLRWGIQETQFF. The DNA for the CDR3 is TGTGCCAGCCTTCGGTGGGGGATACAAGAGACCCAGTTCTTC.

This clonotype was found a few times. V and J are TRBV20-1 and TRBJ2-3; perhaps D is TRBD1 or TRBD2 (5 bases each). This CDR3 comprises 14 residues. Trimming stripped 3 bases from V and 1 base from J, with 11 bases between. Germline V gene data show CDR1 as DFQATT and CDR2 as SNEGSKA (reference sequence). This CDR3 reads CSARGRGGTDTQYF. The CDR3 region has the DNA TGCAGTGCTAGGGGCCGAGGGGGCACAGATACGCAGTATTTT.

This clonotype appeared a few times. The genes are TRBV12-3 or TRBV12-4 and TRBJ1-5; D ambiguous. The CDR3 totals 15 residues. V was cut by 1 base and J by 4 bases, with 11 bases left in between. CDR3 coding DNA: TGTGCCAGCAGTTTAGGCGTATTTATTAATCAGCCCCAGCATTTT. It specifies CASSLGVFINQPQHF.

The chain links TRBV7-9 to TRBJ2-1; the D gene is possibly TRBD2 (5 bases). This CDR3 comprises 15 residues. The V end lost 5 bases, the J end lost 0 bases, and 11 bases lay between the germline ends. Germline V CDR1 and CDR2: SEHNR, FQNEAQ (reference sequence). As DNA, the CDR3 is TGTGCCAGCAGCGATGGACTCACCTCCTACAATGAGCAGTTCTTC. It yields the protein CASSDGLTSYNEQFF.

The chain is built from TRBV29-1 and TRBJ2-1; 9 nucleotides match TRBD2. The germline CDR1 and CDR2 sequences are SQVTM and ANQGSEA. CDR3 length equals 14 residues. V was clipped by 8 bases and J by 6 bases; unmatched bases: 11. The CDR3 DNA is TGCAGCCTCGTGGGGGCGGGGGGGCGCAATGAGCAGTTCTTC. It encodes CSLVGAGGRNEQFF.

This chain uses TRBV9 with TRBJ1-1, with D perhaps matching TRBD1 (5 bases). Looked up from germline, CDR1 is SGDLS and CDR2 is YYNGEE. The CDR3 contains 17 residues. The V and J ends lost 0 bases and 1 base respectively, with 16 bases between them. CDR3 loop: CASSVGGWGQGNTEAFF. The CDR3 DNA sequence: TGTGCCAGCAGCGTAGGTGGATGGGGTCAGGGGAACACTGAAGCTTTCTTT.

This rearrangement joins TRBV7-2 to TRBJ2-3; D is uncertain. This CDR3 comprises 13 residues. The V gene's germline CDR1 is SGHTA and CDR2 FQGNSA. Trimming took off 1 base at V and 4 bases at J, with 6 bases between the two ends. The CDR3 sequence: CASSLVGSDTQYF. In DNA form, the CDR3 reads TGTGCCAGCAGCTTAGTAGGCTCAGATACGCAGTATTTT.

This clonotype has at least ten counts. This chain links TRBV9 with TRBJ1-2, with D perhaps TRBD1 (5 bases). This CDR3 is 15 amino acids long. With 3 bases removed from V and 1 base from J, the gap between germline ends came to 13 bases. Germline CDR1 SGDLS, CDR2 YYNGEE. The CDR3 DNA reads TGTGCCAGCAGCGGGACACCGAACGTTAACTATGGCTACACCTTC. Encoded protein: CASSGTPNVNYGYTF.

This clonotype was detected many times. This chain uses TRBV20-1 with TRBJ1-2; D is possibly TRBD1 (5 bases). The V and J ends lost 5 bases and 5 bases respectively, with 15 bases between them. Germline V gene lookup returns CDR1 DFQATT and CDR2 SNEGSKA (reference sequence). There are 13 residues in the CDR3. In nucleotides, the CDR3 is TGCAGTGCTGCCGAGGGGTTTTCGTATGGCTACACCTTC. It yields the protein CSAAEGFSYGYTF.

V is TRBV28 and J is TRBJ2-5; D ambiguous. Deletions cut 5 bases from V and 11 bases from J, with 24 bases between. CDR1 is MDHEN, CDR2 SYDVKM, per germline. The length of the CDR3 is 15 residues. The CDR3 region has the DNA TGTGCCAGCAGTCCCCAGGACCCCCTCCTAGATGAGCAGTACTTC. Translated: CASSPQDPLLDEQYF.

The chain couples TRBV25-1 to TRBJ2-3; 10 bases fit TRBD2. Germline lookup yields CDR1 MGHDK and CDR2 SYGVNS. Losses at the gene ends were 5 bases for V and 4 bases for J; bases not matched to a gene: 9. There are 16 residues in the CDR3. The CDR3, as DNA: TGTGCCAGCAGTCGATTAGCGGGGGGCTTACCAGATACGCAGTATTTT. Translating it yields CASSRLAGGLPDTQYF.

V and J are TRBV20-1 and TRBJ1-2; a weak D match, TRBD1 (6 bases). This CDR3 is 13 amino acids long. V lost 2 bases and J 3 bases, leaving 10 bases between the germline ends. Per germline, CDR1 DFQATT and CDR2 SNEGSKA (reference sequence). The CDR3 is CSARMGAHYGYTF. CDR3 nucleotides: TGCAGTGCTAGAATGGGGGCGCACTATGGCTACACCTTC.

On this clonotype: Sequence at one end of the junction differs from germline and may be a read error. This chain connects TRBV7-2 to TRBJ2-5, with TRBD2 matching over 11 bases. Germline values: CDR1 SGHTA, CDR2 FQGNSA. The CDR3 extends over 17 amino acids. This chain's CDR3 is CAGSLGPGTSGQETQYF. The CDR3 DNA is TGTGCCGGCAGCTTAGGTCCCGGGACTAGCGGCCAAGAGACCCAGTACTTC. Based on the CDR3 plus reference TRBV7-2 and TRBJ2-5, the full variable domain is GAGVSQSPSNKVTEKGKDVELRCDPISGHTALYWYRQSLGQGLEFLIYFQGNSAPDKSGLPSDRFSAERTGGSVSTLTIQRTQQEDSAVYLCAGSLGPGTSGQETQYFGPGTRLLVL.

The V and J genes are TRBV24-1 and TRBJ2-3; TRBD2 agrees at 9 bases. There are 15 residues in the CDR3. With 4 bases clipped from V and 4 bases from J, the junction kept 5 bases outside the gene matches. The germline gives CDR1 KGHDR, CDR2 SFDVKD. Here the CDR3 reads CATSELAGEADTQYF. The CDR3 DNA follows: TGTGCCACCAGTGAGTTAGCGGGAGAGGCAGATACGCAGTATTTT.